This T cell receptor (beta chain) comes out of a study of T-cell memory formation after mild COVID-19. Comments on this clonotype: Its antigen is undetermined.

TCRdb itself ran the 5' RACE reads through MiXCR, one entry per CDR3 protein. This table holds a few hundred thousand distinct CDR3 sequences, approximately 22% found once. General observations from the study: Proof of SARS-CoV-2 specificity was absent for the second-wave clones that crested on day 37.

This CDR3 is 15 amino acids long. Trimming left V 5 bases short and J 4 bases short, with 14 bases between. Germline V gene sequence: CDR1 SEHNR, CDR2 FQNEAQ (reference sequence). The sequence came from a young man who had mild COVID-19 (a few samples of this study predate the infection). Cell type and time point are not known. The chain links TRBV7-9 to TRBJ1-4; D unresolved. Sequencing was performed on PBMCs or a T cell subset sorted from them (not recorded which). CDR3 amino acids: CASSPGGVFNEKLFF. CDR3 coding DNA: TGTGCCAGCAGCCCCGGCGGGGTTTTTAATGAAAAACTGTTTTTT.